This T cell receptor beta chain comes out of a study of OX40 agonist ivuxolimab in advanced cancers. TCRdb's table, derived via immunoSEQ multiplex PCR, lists solely in-frame clones and lacks some. This sample has around 80,000 clones, with 86% found just once. The CDR3 runs 13 residues. V lost 6 bases to trimming and J lost 4 bases; unmatched junction nucleotides: 1. Germline lookup yields CDR1 SQVTM and CDR2 ANQGSEA. The J gene is TRBJ2-1, the V gene TRBV29-1, with 12 bases matching TRBD2. The TCR was taken from an adult with an advanced solid tumor such as melanoma, head and neck, liver or kidney cancer. The sample in question was CD4+ or CD8+ T cells sorted from blood, obtained in a trial of the OX40 agonist ivuxolimab. CDR3 loop: CSVGTSGYNEQFF. The DNA of the CDR3 is TGCAGCGTGGGGACTAGCGGGTACAATGAGCAGTTCTTC.